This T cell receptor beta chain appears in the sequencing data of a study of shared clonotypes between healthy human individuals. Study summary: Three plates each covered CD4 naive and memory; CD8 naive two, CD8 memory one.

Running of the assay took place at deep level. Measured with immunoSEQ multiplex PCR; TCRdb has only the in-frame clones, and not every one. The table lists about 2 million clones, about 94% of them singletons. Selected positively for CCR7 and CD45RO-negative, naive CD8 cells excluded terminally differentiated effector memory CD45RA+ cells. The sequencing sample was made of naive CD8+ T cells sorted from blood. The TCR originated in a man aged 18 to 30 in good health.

CDR3 nucleotide sequence: TGTGCCAGCACCCCGAGCGGGAGGGGACCCGAGCAGTACTTC. This codes for CASTPSGRGPEQYF. V is TRBV7-8 and J is TRBJ2-7; 10 bases are shared with TRBD2. The CDR3 has 14 residues. Looked up from germline, CDR1 is SGHVS and CDR2 is FQNEAQ. The ends lost 7 bases at V and 6 bases at J; junction bases unmatched: 9.